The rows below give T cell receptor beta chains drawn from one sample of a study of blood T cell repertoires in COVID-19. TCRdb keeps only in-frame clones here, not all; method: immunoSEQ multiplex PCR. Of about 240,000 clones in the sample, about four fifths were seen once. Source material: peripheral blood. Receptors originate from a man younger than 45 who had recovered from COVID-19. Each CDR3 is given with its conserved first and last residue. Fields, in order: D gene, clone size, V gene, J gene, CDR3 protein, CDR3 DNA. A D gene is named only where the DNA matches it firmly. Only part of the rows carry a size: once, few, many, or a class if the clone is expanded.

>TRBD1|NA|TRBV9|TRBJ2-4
CASSVGQGANIQYF
TGTGCCAGCAGCGTAGGACAGGGGGCGAACATTCAGTACTTC
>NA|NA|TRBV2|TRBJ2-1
CASSERQFNEQFF
TGTGCCAGCAGTGAGCGACAGTTCAATGAGCAGTTCTTC
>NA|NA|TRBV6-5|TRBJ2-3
CAGKGPSTDTQYF
TGTGCCGGAAAGGGGCCAAGCACAGATACGCAGTATTTT
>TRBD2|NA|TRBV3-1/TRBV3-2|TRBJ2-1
CASSPGTNREQFF
TGTGCCAGCAGCCCGGGGACTAATCGGGAGCAGTTCTTC
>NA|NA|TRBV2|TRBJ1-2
CASSERKQGVDGYTF
TGTGCCAGCAGTGAGAGAAAACAGGGTGTAGATGGCTACACCTTC
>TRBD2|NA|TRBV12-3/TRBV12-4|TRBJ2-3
CASSPGLADTQYF
TGTGCCAGCAGCCCGGGACTAGCAGATACGCAGTATTTT
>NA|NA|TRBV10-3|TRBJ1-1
CAISEGRGNTEAFF
TGTGCCATCAGTGAAGGGCGGGGCAACACTGAAGCTTTCTTT
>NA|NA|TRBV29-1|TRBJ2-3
CSASDTGFPQYF
TGCAGCGCCTCTGATACGGGATTTCCGCAGTATTTT
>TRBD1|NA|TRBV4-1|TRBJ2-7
CASSHDRATTRDEQYF
TGCGCCAGCAGCCACGACAGGGCGACAACCCGGGACGAGCAGTACTTC
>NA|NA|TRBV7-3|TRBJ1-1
CASSLNPGATEAFF
TGTGCCAGCAGCTTAAACCCAGGGGCCACTGAAGCTTTCTTT
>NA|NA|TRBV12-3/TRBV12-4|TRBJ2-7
CASSKLLYEQYF
TGTGCCAGCAGCAAATTACTCTACGAGCAGTACTTC
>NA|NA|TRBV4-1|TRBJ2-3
CASSGGLARVRTDTQYF
TGCGCCAGCAGCGGGGGCCTGGCCAGGGTGCGCACAGATACGCAGTATTTT
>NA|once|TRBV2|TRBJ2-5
CASSVGGQETQYF
TGTGCCAGCAGTGTGGGGGGACAAGAGACCCAGTACTTC
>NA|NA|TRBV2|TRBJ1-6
CASSGKGTHNSPLHF
TGTGCCAGCAGCGGAAAAGGGACTCATAATTCACCCCTCCACTTT
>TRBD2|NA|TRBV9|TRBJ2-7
CASSVEGLGARQYF
TGTGCCAGCAGCGTAGAGGGACTAGGAGCGCGACAGTACTTC
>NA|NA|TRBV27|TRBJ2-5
CASKTRPGETQYF
TGTGCCAGCAAGACCCGCCCGGGGGAGACCCAGTACTTC
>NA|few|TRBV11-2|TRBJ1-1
CASSLFGQRNTEAFF
TGTGCCAGCAGCTTATTCGGACAACGGAACACTGAAGCTTTCTTT
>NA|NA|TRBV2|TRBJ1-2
CASRGLGVEWDYTF
TGTGCCAGCAGAGGCCTCGGGGTAGAGTGGGACTACACCTTC
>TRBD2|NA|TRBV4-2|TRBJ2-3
CASSQPLGGTPSTDTQYF
TGTGCCAGCAGCCAACCACTCGGGGGGACCCCTAGCACAGATACGCAGTATTTT
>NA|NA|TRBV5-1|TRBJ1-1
CASLTTGSEAFF
TGCGCCAGCTTAACGACCGGGTCTGAAGCTTTCTTT
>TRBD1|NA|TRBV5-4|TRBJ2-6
CASSPWTGTGGANVLTF
TGTGCCAGCAGCCCTTGGACAGGGACGGGCGGGGCCAACGTCCTGACTTTC
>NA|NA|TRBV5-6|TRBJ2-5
CASSLGGQETQYF
TGTGCCAGCAGCTTGGGAGGGCAAGAGACCCAGTACTTC
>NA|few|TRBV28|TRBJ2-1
CASSQQATSYNEQFF
TGTGCCAGCAGCCAACAGGCGACCTCCTACAATGAGCAGTTCTTC
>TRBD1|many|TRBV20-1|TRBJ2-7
CSAGGQVEQYF
TGCAGTGCTGGGGGACAGGTCGAGCAGTACTTC
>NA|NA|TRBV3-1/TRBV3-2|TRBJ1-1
CASSLTGLNTEAFF
TGTGCCAGCAGCCTAACAGGGTTGAACACTGAAGCTTTCTTT
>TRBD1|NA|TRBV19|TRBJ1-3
CASTFSTGTGGNTIYF
TGTGCCAGTACTTTTTCTACCGGGACAGGTGGAAACACCATATATTTT
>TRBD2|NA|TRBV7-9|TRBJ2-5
CASSPRTSGGETQYF
TGTGCCAGCAGCCCGCGGACTAGCGGGGGAGAGACCCAGTACTTC
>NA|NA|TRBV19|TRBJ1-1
CASIHPQGVEAFF
TGTGCCAGTATTCACCCACAGGGCGTGGAAGCTTTCTTT
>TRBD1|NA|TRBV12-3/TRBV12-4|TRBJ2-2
CASGTDYTGELFF
TGTGCCAGTGGGACAGATTACACCGGGGAGCTGTTTTTT
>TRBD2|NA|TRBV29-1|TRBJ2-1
CSVLGGPVLAGRNEQFF
TGCAGCGTTCTAGGGGGCCCGGTACTAGCGGGACGGAATGAGCAGTTCTTC
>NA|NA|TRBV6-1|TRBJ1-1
CASSEGWGPLGLAFF
TGTGCCAGCAGTGAAGGCTGGGGGCCGTTAGGTCTAGCTTTCTTT
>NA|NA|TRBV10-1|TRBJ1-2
CASTLGDGYTF
TGCGCCAGCACCCTCGGGGATGGCTACACCTTC
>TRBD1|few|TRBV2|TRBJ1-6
CASGTVNSPLHF
TGTGCCAGCGGGACAGTTAATTCACCCCTCCACTTT
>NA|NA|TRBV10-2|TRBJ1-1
CASSWTGMNTEAFF
TGCGCCAGCAGTTGGACGGGAATGAACACTGAAGCTTTCTTT
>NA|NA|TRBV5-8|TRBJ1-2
CATARGRAANYGYTF
TGTGCCACCGCGCGGGGGCGTGCCGCTAACTATGGCTACACCTTC